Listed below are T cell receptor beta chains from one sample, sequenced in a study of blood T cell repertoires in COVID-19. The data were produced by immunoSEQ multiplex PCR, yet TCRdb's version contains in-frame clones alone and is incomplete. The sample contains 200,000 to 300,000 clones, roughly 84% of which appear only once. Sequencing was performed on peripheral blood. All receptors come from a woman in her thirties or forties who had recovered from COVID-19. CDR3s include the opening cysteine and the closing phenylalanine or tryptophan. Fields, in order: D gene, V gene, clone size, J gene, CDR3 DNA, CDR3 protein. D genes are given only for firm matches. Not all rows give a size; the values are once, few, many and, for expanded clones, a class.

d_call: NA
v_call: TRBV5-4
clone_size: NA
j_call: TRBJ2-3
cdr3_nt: TGTGCCAGCAGCTTGGCGGGGGGCACAGATACGCAGTATTTT
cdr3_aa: CASSLAGGTDTQYF

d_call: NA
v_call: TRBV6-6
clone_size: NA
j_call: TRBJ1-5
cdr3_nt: TGTGCCAGCAGTTATATGCCTACCGAGAGTCAGCCCCAGCATTTT
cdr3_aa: CASSYMPTESQPQHF

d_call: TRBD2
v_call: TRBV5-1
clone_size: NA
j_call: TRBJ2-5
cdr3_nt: TGCGCCAGCAGCTTCAGTCTAGCGGGGGGAGAGACCCAGTACTTC
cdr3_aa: CASSFSLAGGETQYF

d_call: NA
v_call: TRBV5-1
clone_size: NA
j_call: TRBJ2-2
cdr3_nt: TGCGCCAGCAGGGCCGGAGGGGCCGGGGAGCTGTTTTTT
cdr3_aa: CASRAGGAGELFF

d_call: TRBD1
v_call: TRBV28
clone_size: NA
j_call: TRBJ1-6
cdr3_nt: TGTGCCAGCACCGGGACAGGGGGCCCACCCCTCCACTTT
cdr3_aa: CASTGTGGPPLHF

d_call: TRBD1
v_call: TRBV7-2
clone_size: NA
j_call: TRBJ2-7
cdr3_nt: TGTGCCAGCAGCTTATGGACAGGTCAGGCCTACGAGCAGTACTTC
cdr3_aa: CASSLWTGQAYEQYF

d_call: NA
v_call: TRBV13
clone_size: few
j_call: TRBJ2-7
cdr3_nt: TGTGCCAGCAGCTCCTCCGGGACAACCTACGAGCAGTACTTC
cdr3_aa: CASSSSGTTYEQYF

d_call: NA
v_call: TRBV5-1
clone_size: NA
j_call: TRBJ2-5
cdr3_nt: TGCGCCAGCAATGGGGGCGCTTTCCCAGAGACCCAGTACTTC
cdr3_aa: CASNGGAFPETQYF

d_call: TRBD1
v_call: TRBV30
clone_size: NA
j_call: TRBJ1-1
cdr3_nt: TGTGCCTGGAGTGTAAAACTGGGACAGTTGAACACTGAAGCTTTCTTT
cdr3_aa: CAWSVKLGQLNTEAFF

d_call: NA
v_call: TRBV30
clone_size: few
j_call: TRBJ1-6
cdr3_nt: TGTGCCTGGGAAGGGGTTTCCTATAATTCACCCCTCCACTTT
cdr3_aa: CAWEGVSYNSPLHF

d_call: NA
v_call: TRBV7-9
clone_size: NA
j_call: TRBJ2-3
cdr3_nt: TGTGCCAGCAGCGGGGCGGGGCCCACAGATACGCAGTATTTT
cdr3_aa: CASSGAGPTDTQYF

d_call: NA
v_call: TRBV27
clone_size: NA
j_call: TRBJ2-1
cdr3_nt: TGTGCCAGCAGTTTAATGGGCAGGGAGCAGTTCTTC
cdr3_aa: CASSLMGREQFF

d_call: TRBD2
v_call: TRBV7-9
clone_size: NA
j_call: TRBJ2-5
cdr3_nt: TGTGCCAGCACCGAAAAGCTGGGGAGGGGCGGACAAGAGACCCAGTACTTC
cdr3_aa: CASTEKLGRGGQETQYF

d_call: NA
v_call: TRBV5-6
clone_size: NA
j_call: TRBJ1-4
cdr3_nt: TGTGCCAGCAGCTTGGGGACAGTTAATGAAAAACTGTTTTTT
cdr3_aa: CASSLGTVNEKLFF

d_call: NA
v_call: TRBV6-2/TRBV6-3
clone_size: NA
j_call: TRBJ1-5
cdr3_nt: TGTGCCAGCAGTTACTCGGGGGGGGGAAGTGAGCCCCAGCATTTT
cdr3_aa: CASSYSGGGSEPQHF

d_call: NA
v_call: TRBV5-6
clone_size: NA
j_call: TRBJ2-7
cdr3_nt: TGTGCCAGCAGCTTTCGACAGAGGTTGGCGCAGTACTTC
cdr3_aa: CASSFRQRLAQYF

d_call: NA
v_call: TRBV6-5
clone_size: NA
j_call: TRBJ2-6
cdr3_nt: TGTGCCAGCAGTTACTTTAGCGCTGGGGCCAACGTCCTGACTTTC
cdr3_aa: CASSYFSAGANVLTF

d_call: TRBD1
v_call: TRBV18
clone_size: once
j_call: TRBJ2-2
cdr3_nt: TGTGCCAGCTCACCGGGACAGGGGCCCACCGGGGAGCTGTTTTTT
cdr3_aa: CASSPGQGPTGELFF

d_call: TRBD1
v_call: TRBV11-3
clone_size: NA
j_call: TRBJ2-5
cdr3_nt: TGTGCCAGCAGCTCGGGACAGACCCAAGAGACCCAGTACTTC
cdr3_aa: CASSSGQTQETQYF

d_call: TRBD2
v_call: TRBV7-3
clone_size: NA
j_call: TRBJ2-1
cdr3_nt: TGTGCCAGCAGCTTCCGACTAGCGGGGGACCATGAGCAGTTCTTC
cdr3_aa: CASSFRLAGDHEQFF

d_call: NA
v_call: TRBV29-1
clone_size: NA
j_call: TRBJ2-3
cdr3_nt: TGCAGCGTTGAAGAAGGGGGTTATGGGTCCACAGATACGCAGTATTTT
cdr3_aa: CSVEEGGYGSTDTQYF

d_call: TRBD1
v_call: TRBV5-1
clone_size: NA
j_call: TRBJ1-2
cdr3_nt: TGCGCCAGCAGCAGACAGACAGGGGAAAACTATGGCTACACCTTC
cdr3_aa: CASSRQTGENYGYTF

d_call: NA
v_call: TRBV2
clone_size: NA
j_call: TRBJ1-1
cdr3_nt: TGTGCCAGCGGTAAGCACCCGAACACTGAAGCTTTCTTT
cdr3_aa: CASGKHPNTEAFF

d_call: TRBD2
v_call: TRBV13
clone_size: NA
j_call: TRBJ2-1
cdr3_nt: TGTGCCAGCAGCTCTCGGACTAGCGGGGGCCTTGAGCAGTTCTTC
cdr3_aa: CASSSRTSGGLEQFF

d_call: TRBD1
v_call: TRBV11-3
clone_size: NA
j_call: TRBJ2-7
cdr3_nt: TGTGCCAGCAGCTTAGATTCCGGGACAGGGGTTCGGGAGCAGTACTTC
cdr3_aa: CASSLDSGTGVREQYF

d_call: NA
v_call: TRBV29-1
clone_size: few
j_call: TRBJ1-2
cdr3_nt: TGCAGCGTATTCTATCAATTTCTAGACTTC
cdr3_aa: CSVFYQFLDF

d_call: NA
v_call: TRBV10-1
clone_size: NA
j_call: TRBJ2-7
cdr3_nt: TGCGCCAGCAGTAACAGTCCTTCCTACGAGCAGTACTTC
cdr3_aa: CASSNSPSYEQYF

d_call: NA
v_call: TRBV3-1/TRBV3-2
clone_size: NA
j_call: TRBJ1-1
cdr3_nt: TGTGCCAGCAGCCGGTACAGGGATACGAACACTGAAGCTTTCTTT
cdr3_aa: CASSRYRDTNTEAFF

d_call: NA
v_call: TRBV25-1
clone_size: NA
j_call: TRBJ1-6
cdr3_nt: TGTGCCAGCACTAACACAGGGCTTTCACCCCTCCACTTT
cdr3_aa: CASTNTGLSPLHF

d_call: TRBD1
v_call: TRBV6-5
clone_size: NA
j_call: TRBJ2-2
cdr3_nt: TGTGCCAGCAGACGACAGGGCGGGGAGCTGTTTTTT
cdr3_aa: CASRRQGGELFF

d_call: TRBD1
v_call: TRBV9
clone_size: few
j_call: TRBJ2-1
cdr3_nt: TGTGCCAGCAGCGTACAGGGGGCAGCCTACAATGAGCAGTTCTTC
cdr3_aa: CASSVQGAAYNEQFF

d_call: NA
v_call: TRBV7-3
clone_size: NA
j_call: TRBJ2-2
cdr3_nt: TGTGCCAGCAGCTTACGACAGAACACCGGGGAGCTGTTTTTT
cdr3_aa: CASSLRQNTGELFF

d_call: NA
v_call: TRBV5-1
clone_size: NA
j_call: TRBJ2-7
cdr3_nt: TGCGCCAGCAGCTACCCCTGGGGGCAGGAAGACTACGAGCAGTACTTC
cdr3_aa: CASSYPWGQEDYEQYF

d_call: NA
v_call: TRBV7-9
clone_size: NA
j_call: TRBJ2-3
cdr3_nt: TGTGCCAGCAGCTTAGATCTAGATACGCAGTATTTT
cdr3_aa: CASSLDLDTQYF

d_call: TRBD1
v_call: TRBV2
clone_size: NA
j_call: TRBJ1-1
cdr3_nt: TGTGCCAGAACCGGGACAGGGGGCACTGAAGCTTTCTTT
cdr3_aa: CARTGTGGTEAFF

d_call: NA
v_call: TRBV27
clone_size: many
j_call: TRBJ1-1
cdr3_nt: TGTGCCAGCACAGGGACACAGAACACTGAAGCTTTCTTT
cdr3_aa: CASTGTQNTEAFF

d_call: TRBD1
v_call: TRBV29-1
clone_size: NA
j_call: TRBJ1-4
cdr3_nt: TGCAGCGCCCACAGGGGATTGGGTGAAAAACTGTTTTTT
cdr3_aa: CSAHRGLGEKLFF

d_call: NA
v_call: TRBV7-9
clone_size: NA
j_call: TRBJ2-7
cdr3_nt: TGTGCCAGCAGCTTGGGTTGGACATACGAGCAGTACTTC
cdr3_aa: CASSLGWTYEQYF

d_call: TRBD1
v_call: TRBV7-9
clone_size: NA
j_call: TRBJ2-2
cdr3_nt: TGTGCCAGCAGCCCACAGGGGGCGAACACCGGGGAGCTGTTTTTT
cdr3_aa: CASSPQGANTGELFF

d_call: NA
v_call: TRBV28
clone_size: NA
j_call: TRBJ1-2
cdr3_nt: TGTGCCAGCAGTTTGGACAGTCCTTATGGCTACACCTTC
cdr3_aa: CASSLDSPYGYTF

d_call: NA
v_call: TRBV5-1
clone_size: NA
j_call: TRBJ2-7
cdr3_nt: TGCGCCAGCAGCTTGACAGGCACAATAAACTACGAGCAGTACTTC
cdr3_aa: CASSLTGTINYEQYF

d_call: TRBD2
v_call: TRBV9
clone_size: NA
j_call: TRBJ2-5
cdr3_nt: TGTGCCAGCAGTGGTACAGGGACTAGCATTAACACGACGGAGACCCAGTACTTC
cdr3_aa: CASSGTGTSINTTETQYF

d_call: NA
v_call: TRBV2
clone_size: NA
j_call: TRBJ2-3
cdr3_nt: TGTGCCAGCAGTGCGAAACTACTCAGGGGAGATACGCAGTATTTT
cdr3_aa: CASSAKLLRGDTQYF